This T cell receptor (beta chain) appears in the sequencing data of a study of naive and memory T cell subsets. Two oligonucleotides, mixed equimolar, formed the beta constant-region primer covering TRBC1 and TRBC2. Ligated cDNA was amplified by four rounds of PCR with nested alpha and beta constant-region primers and SP2. One entry per CDR3 protein results from TCRdb running MiXCR on the UMI-ligation and nested PCR reads. The sample includes 65,000 to 85,000 distinct CDR3 sequences, about 12% of them seen just once. Whole-study results and caveats: Over 95% of naive TCR sequences appeared only once after error correction, unlike memory subsets. From naive to CM, EM and EMRA, diversity decreased and Gini increased.

As for this clonotype: Its antigen is as yet unknown.

Cells stained for CD3, CD4, CD8, CD45RA and CD27 were sorted into four subsets. V lost 7 bases to trimming and J lost 7 bases; unmatched junction nucleotides: 18. The germline CDR1 and CDR2 sequences are MNHEY and SVGEGT. This CDR3 spans 18 amino acids. Sequencing was carried out using central memory CD4+ T cells from blood. The V call is TRBV6-2 or TRBV6-3, the J call TRBJ2-2, with 10 bases aligning to TRBD2. This clonotype was obtained from a human donor in good health. The chain's CDR3 is CASTDSSGRAKVLGELFF. In nucleotides, the CDR3 is TGTGCCAGCACCGACTCCAGCGGGAGGGCCAAGGTCCTCGGGGAGCTGTTTTTT.